Described below is a single TCR beta chain sequence and its context. This clone's antigen is unknown. Per-base quality was not reported, and no clone a single base away is much larger than it. V is clipped by 7 bases and J by 1 base, and the sequence between their germline boundaries is 11 bases long. Taken from the germline V gene, the CDR1 and CDR2 loops are SGHNT and YENEEA. From its cysteine to its phenylalanine, the CDR3 spans 14 amino acids. Only CDR3 DNA is held: 42 bases, read in frame from base 1. Collaborating institutions collected whole blood in K2EDTA tubes following their own protocols. For TCRbeta analysis, collaborator samples were shipped as frozen whole blood, as isolated PBMCs, or as DNA extracted from either sample type. This specimen comes from a study of blood T cell repertoires in COVID-19 (dated by TCRdb to between 2020 and 2021). For context, the study as a whole: Collaborator samples came from the United States, Italy and Spain and covered acute and convalescent phases of COVID-19. The samples were drawn from the first 160 participants of the ongoing ImmuneRACE study and from roughly 1,300 subjects provided by 6 global collaborators. The material from the prospective study consisted of cDNA or gDNA derived from T cells, B-cell-depleted T cells, or PBMCs. Sample metadata almost always included a de-identified subject ID, COVID-19 status, age in years and sex. Subjects who had been exposed to COVID-19, were actively infected with it, or had recovered from it provided the deeply sampled blood TCRbeta repertoires that made up the dataset. A freely available public database, intended as a resource for researchers studying the immune response to SARS-CoV-2, is where the repertoires were released. Where HLA class I and class II types were available, the types were taken from metadata supplied by the sample provider, not from assay-based typing. Study-wide findings and limitations: Clinical and demographic metadata were provided uncurated, with the amount varying by source and participant.

TCRbeta CDR3 regions were amplified from genomic DNA by means of the immunoSEQ Assay, a bias-controlled multiplex PCR. The study's processing was this. The number of nucleated cells in each sample was estimated by amplification of reference gene primers within the assay. To quantify the absolute abundance of each unique TCRbeta CDR3 rearrangement, sequence reads were collapsed and filtered. Productive Simpson clonality was computed per sample as the square root of Simpson's diversity index over productive rearrangements. Not all clones reach the TCRdb copy of this immuneACCESS table, which keeps in-frame sequences only. Checked studies attribute under half of the gap to unresolved V genes and leave the rest unexplained. V, J and clone size reflect that table, while D and trimming were determined from the DNA. The sample yields 200,000 or so clones; roughly nine tenths were counted once. The ten largest clones represent approximately 2.1% of the sample.

The rearrangement joined TRBV11-3 to TRBJ1-5, with TRBD1 tentatively as D gene (5 bases match). This clonotype was sampled from a man aged 70 or older with active or convalescent COVID-19. Sequenced material: peripheral blood. The nucleotides read TGTGCCAGCACCCCGGGGGGGAGCAATCAGCCCCAGCATTTT. This sequence encodes CASTPGGSNQPQHF. Extended through the reference TRBV11-3 and TRBJ1-5 proteins, this CDR3 yields the full variable domain: EAGVVQSPRYKIIEKKQPVAFWCNPISGHNTLYWYLQNLGQGPELLIRYENEEAVDDSQLPKDRFSAERLKGVDSTLKIQPAELGDSAVYLCASTPGGSNQPQHFGDGTRLSIL.